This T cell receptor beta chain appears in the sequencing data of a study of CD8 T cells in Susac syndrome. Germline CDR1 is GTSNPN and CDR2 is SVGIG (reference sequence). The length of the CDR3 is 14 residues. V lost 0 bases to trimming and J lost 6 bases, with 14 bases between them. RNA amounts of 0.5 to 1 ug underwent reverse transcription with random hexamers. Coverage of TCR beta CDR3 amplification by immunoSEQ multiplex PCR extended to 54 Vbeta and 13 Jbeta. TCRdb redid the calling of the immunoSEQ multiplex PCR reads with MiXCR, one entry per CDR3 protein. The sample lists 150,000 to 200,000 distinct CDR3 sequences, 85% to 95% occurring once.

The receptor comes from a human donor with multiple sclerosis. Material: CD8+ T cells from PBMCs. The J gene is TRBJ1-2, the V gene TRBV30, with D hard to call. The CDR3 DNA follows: TGTGCCTGGAGTGTGGGCGGACTTTTCAATGGCTACACCTTC. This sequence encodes CAWSVGGLFNGYTF.